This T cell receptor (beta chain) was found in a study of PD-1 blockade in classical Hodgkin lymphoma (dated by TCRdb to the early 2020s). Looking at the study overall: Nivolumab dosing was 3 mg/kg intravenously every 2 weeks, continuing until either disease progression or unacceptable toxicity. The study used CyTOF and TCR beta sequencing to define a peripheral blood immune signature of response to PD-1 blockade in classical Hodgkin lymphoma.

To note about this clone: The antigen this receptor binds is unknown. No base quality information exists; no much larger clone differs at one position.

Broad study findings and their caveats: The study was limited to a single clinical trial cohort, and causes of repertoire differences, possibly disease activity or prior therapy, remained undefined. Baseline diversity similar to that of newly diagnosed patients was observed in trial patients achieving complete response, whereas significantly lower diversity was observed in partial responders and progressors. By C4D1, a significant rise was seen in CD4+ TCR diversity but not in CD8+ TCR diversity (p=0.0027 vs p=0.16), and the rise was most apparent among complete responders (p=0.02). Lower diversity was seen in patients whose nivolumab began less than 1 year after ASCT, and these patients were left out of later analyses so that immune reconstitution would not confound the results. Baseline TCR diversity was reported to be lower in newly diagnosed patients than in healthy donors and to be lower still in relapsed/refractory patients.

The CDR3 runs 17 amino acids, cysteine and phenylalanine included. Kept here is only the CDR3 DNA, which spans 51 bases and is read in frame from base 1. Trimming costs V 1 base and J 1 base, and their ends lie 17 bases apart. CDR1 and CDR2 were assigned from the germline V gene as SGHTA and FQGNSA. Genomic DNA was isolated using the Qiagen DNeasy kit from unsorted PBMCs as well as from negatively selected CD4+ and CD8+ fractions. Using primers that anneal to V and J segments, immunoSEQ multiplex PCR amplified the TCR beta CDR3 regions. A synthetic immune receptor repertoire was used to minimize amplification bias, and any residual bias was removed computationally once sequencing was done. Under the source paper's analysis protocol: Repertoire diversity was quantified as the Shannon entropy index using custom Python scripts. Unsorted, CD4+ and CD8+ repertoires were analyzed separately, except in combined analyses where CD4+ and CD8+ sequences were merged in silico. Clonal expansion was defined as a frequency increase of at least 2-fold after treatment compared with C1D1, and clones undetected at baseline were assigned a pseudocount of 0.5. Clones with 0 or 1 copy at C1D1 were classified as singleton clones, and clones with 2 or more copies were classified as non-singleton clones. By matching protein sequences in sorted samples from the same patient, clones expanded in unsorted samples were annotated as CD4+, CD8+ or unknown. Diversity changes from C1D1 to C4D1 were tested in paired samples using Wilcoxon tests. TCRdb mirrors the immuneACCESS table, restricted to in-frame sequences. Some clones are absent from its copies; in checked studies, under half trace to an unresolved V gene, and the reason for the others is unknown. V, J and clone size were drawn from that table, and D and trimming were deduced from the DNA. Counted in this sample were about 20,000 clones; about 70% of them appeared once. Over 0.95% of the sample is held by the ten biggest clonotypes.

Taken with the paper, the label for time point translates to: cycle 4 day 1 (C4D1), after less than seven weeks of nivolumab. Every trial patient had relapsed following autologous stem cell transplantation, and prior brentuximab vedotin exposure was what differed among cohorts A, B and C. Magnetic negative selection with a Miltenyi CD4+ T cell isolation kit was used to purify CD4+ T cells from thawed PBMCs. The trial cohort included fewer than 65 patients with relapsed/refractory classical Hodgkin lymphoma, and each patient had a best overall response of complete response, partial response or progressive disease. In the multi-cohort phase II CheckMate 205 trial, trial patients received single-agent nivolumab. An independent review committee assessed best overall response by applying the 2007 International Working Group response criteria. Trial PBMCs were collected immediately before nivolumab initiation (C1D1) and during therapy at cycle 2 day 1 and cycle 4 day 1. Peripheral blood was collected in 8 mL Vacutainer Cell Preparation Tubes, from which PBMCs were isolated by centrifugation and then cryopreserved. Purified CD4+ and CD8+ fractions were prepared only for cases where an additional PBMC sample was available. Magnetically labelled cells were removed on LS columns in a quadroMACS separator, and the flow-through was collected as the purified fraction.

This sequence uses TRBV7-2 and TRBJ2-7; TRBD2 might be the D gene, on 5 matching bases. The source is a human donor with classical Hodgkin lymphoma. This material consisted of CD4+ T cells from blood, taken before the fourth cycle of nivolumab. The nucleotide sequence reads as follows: TGTGCCAGCAGCTTAGGCGTGGCAGGACTCACTTCCTACGAGCAGTACTTC. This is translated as CASSLGVAGLTSYEQYF.